This TCR beta chain was recovered during a study of CD8 T cells in ankylosing spondylitis. General observations from the study: Characteristic of ankylosing spondylitis blood, it appeared, was a TCR beta motif comprising fewer than 10 highly homologous variants. Disease-associated clonotypes exhibited CD8+ identity and were relatively infrequent in peripheral blood.

Germline values: CDR1 SGHNT, CDR2 YYREEE (reference sequence). V dropped 6 bases and J dropped 6 bases, with 13 bases sitting between them. The CDR3 covers 12 residues. This clonotype has just a few counts. Antigen unknown. With molecular barcodes, quantitative 5'-RACE was used to make the TCR beta libraries. A single record per CDR3 protein comes from TCRdb applying MiXCR to the 5' RACE reads. Of 700,000 or so distinct CDR3 sequences listed, roughly 19% are singletons. Sample: blood, either unsorted or a sorted T cell fraction (not recorded which). J is TRBJ2-7 and V is TRBV5-4; D is perhaps TRBD1 or TRBD2 (5 bases each). The receptor comes from a male donor with ankylosing spondylitis. DNA of the CDR3: TGTGCCAGCAACGCGGTGGGGACCGAGCAGTACTTC. This gives the protein CASNAVGTEQYF.